These 27 T cell receptor beta chains originate from one sample sequenced in a study of blood T cell repertoires in COVID-19. The assay was immunoSEQ multiplex PCR, and TCRdb's table has in-frame clones only and misses some. This sample has roughly 75,000 clones, with around 85% found just once. The sequencing input was peripheral blood. All receptors derive from a man between 65 and 80 years old with acute or convalescent COVID-19.

The genes are TRBV30 and TRBJ1-1; the D is unclear. Germline V lookup: CDR1 GTSNPN, CDR2 SVGIG (reference sequence). The length of the CDR3 is 12 residues. V dropped 5 bases and J dropped 3 bases, with 10 bases sitting between them. CDR3 residues: CAWDREHTEAFF. The CDR3 DNA sequence: TGTGCCTGGGACCGAGAGCACACTGAAGCTTTCTTT.

The V and J genes are TRBV7-6 and TRBJ1-6; 7 nucleotides agree with TRBD1. Trimming cost V 5 bases and J 10 bases; bases outside gene matches: 8. The CDR3 covers 14 residues. Looked up from germline, CDR1 is SGHVS and CDR2 is FNYEAQ. The CDR3 loop is CASSPGTDISPLHF. The CDR3 DNA reads TGTGCCAGCAGCCCCGGGACAGATATCTCACCCCTCCACTTT.

This rearrangement joins TRBV18 to TRBJ1-2; unclear D gene. Germline-derived CDR1 and CDR2 are KGHSH and LQKENI. The CDR3 consists of 14 residues. Trimming stripped 2 bases from V and 0 bases from J, with 7 bases between. The CDR3 reads CASSPERSNYGYTF. Here the CDR3 DNA reads TGTGCCAGCTCACCAGAGAGATCTAACTATGGCTACACCTTC.

V is TRBV6-2 or TRBV6-3 and J is TRBJ1-2, with D perhaps TRBD1 (5 bases). This CDR3 is built from 15 residues. V was clipped by 2 bases and J by 0 bases, with 10 bases between them. The germline V gene encodes CDR1 MNHEY and CDR2 SVGEGT. DNA for the CDR3: TGTGCCAGCAGTTACCAGGAGGGGTCTAACTATGGCTACACCTTC. This gives the protein CASSYQEGSNYGYTF.

This chain uses TRBV7-9 with TRBJ1-6, with TRBD1 identical over 7 bases. The CDR3 extends over 13 amino acids. The junction had 1 base not matched to a gene; V was cut back by 1 base and J by 10 bases. Germline lookup yields CDR1 SEHNR and CDR2 FQNEAQ (reference sequence). Here the CDR3 reads CASSLGDRSPLHF. CDR3 in DNA: TGTGCCAGCAGCTTAGGGGACAGATCACCCCTCCACTTT.

Of note for this clone: The sample contains more than one DNA sequence encoding this CDR3. J is TRBJ1-1 and V is TRBV29-1; 11 bases align to TRBD1. The V and J ends lost 3 bases and 2 bases, in that order; junction bases with no gene match: 2. The CDR3 is made up of 14 amino acids. The germline V gene encodes CDR1 SQVTM and CDR2 ANQGSEA. CDR3 loop: CSVDGTGGNTEAFF. The CDR3 nucleotides are TGCAGCGTTGACGGGACAGGGGGAAACACTGAAGCTTTCTTT.

The genes are TRBV12-3 or TRBV12-4 and TRBJ1-4, with D possibly matching TRBD1 (5 bases). The V end lost 8 bases, the J end lost 7 bases, and 11 bases lay between the germline ends. The CDR3 length is 12 residues. CDR3 sequence: CASGWGGEKLFF. The CDR3 DNA reads TGTGCCAGCGGGTGGGGGGGTGAAAAACTGTTTTTT.

The table lists this clone with a few counts. The chain carries TRBV7-3 and TRBJ1-5, with D possibly TRBD1 on 5 matching bases. The CDR3 is 13 residues long. The ends were cut back, 5 bases at V and 4 bases at J, with 9 bases in the middle. Germline CDR1 is SGHTA and CDR2 is FQGTGA. CDR3 sequence reads: CASSPGGNQPQHF. CDR3 nucleotides: TGTGCCAGCAGCCCGGGGGGGAATCAGCCCCAGCATTTT.

A single count supports this clone. The rearrangement links TRBV27 to TRBJ2-1; 7 bases are a match to TRBD2. This CDR3 has 15 amino acids. V lost 1 base, J lost 12 bases, and 12 bases stayed unmatched. Germline V gene lookup returns CDR1 MNHEY and CDR2 SMNVEV (reference sequence). Here the CDR3 DNA reads TGTGCCAGCAGTTTATATGCTAGCGCGGGGGTAGGGCAGTTCTTC. Translation: CASSLYASAGVGQFF.

The chain couples TRBV19 to TRBJ1-5; D perhaps matches TRBD1 (5 bases). V lost 2 bases and J 3 bases, leaving 11 bases between the germline ends. Germline V gives CDR1 LNHDA, CDR2 SQIVND (reference sequence). CDR3 size: 15 residues. The CDR3 DNA reads TGTGCCAGTAGTATACCTGACAGAATCAATCAGCCCCAGCATTTT. This gives the protein CASSIPDRINQPQHF.

The gene calls are TRBV18 and TRBJ2-6, with 7 bases identical to TRBD2. Germline V lookup: CDR1 KGHSH, CDR2 LQKENI. The J segment lost 9 bases and the V segment lost 6 bases, leaving 11 bases of the junction unmatched. The length of the CDR3 is 15 residues. The CDR3 protein is CASSRQGGRDNVLTF. DNA of the CDR3: TGTGCCAGCTCGCGCCAGGGTGGGAGGGACAACGTCCTGACTTTC.

The chain recombines TRBV27 with TRBJ1-2; TRBD1 agrees at 7 bases. Germline V gene data show CDR1 as MNHEY and CDR2 as SMNVEV (reference sequence). V lost 4 bases and J lost 3; bases outside the gene matches: 14. The CDR3 is 17 amino acids. In DNA, the CDR3 is TGTGCCAGCAGTTCCCTGAAAAGGGGGCGCCTCGACTATGGCTACACCTTC. Protein: CASSSLKRGRLDYGYTF.

In DNA form, the CDR3 reads TGCGCCAGCAGCTTGACAGGGGACGGCTACGAGCAGTACTTC. Translating it yields CASSLTGDGYEQYF. The V and J genes are TRBV5-1 and TRBJ2-7, with 7 bases identical to TRBD1. This CDR3 contains 14 residues. V trimming: 1 base; J trimming: 3 bases; junction bases outside the gene matches: 4. Germline assignment: CDR1 SGHRS and CDR2 YFSETQ.

The rearrangement links TRBV7-9 to TRBJ2-1; 11 bases agree with TRBD2. The V gene end was trimmed by 5 bases and the J gene end by 3 bases; junction bases not matched to a gene: 12. The CDR3 contains 18 residues. CDR1 is SEHNR and CDR2 is FQNEAQ in the germline V gene (reference sequence). The CDR3 spells CASSPRLAGSTLYNEQFF. Here the CDR3 DNA reads TGTGCCAGCAGCCCACGACTAGCGGGAAGTACCCTCTACAATGAGCAGTTCTTC.

This clone has just one count. This chain uses TRBV27 with TRBJ2-5; possible D gene TRBD2, 6 bases. Germline loops: CDR1 MNHEY, CDR2 SMNVEV (reference sequence). The CDR3 sequence is 12 residues long. Trimming shortened V by 8 bases and J by 12 bases, and 19 bases separated the two germline ends. The CDR3 reads CASSGTPDKKYF. Here the CDR3 DNA reads TGTGCCAGCTCTGGGACTCCGGACAAAAAGTACTTC.

The chain joins TRBV5-1 to TRBJ2-7; TRBD1 agrees at 8 bases. Germline lookup yields CDR1 SGHRS and CDR2 YFSETQ. V lost 3 bases, J lost 1 base, and 6 bases stayed unmatched. The CDR3 extends over 15 amino acids. The CDR3 sequence: CASSWTGLASYEQYF. The DNA for the CDR3 is TGCGCCAGCAGCTGGACAGGGTTAGCATCCTACGAGCAGTACTTC.

This rearrangement joins TRBV4-2 to TRBJ1-2; D is ambiguous. The germline V gene encodes CDR1 LGHNA and CDR2 YNFKEQ. The CDR3 is made up of 15 amino acids. The V end was cut by 1 base, the J end by 4 bases, with 13 bases between. CDR3 amino acids: CASSQGDGKSYGYTF. The CDR3 nucleotides read TGTGCCAGCAGCCAAGGCGACGGGAAATCCTATGGCTACACCTTC.

The CDR3 bases are TGTGCCAGCAGCCCTTACTACGGGGACGAGCAGTACTTC. Translating gives CASSPYYGDEQYF. The chain couples TRBV7-8 to TRBJ2-7; D possibly corresponds to TRBD2 (5 bases). With 5 bases removed from V and 5 bases from J, the gap between germline ends came to 13 bases. The CDR3 consists of 13 residues. Germline loops: CDR1 SGHVS, CDR2 FQNEAQ.

Comment on this clone: A much larger clone lies a single base off, so this may be a read error. The rearrangement links TRBV5-1 to TRBJ2-2; 10 bases are shared with TRBD1. This CDR3 comprises 14 residues. J lost 4 bases, V lost 3 bases, and 0 bases had no gene match. CDR1 is SGHRS and CDR2 is YFSETQ in the germline V gene. CDR3 DNA sequence: TGCGCCAGCAGCTGGACAGGGGGCACCGGGGAGCTGTTTTTT. Translated: CASSWTGGTGELFF.

This chain joins TRBV7-9 and TRBJ2-1; 10 nucleotides match TRBD2. The CDR3 length is 17 residues. With V trimmed by 5 bases and J by 2 bases, 9 bases remained unmatched. The germline V gene encodes CDR1 SEHNR and CDR2 FQNEAQ (reference sequence). CDR3 in DNA: TGTGCCAGCAGCCCGGCTCGGCTAGCGGGGGCCTACAATGAGCAGTTCTTC. Amino acids: CASSPARLAGAYNEQFF.

The chain recombines TRBV19 with TRBJ2-1; 7 bases map to TRBD1. The germline CDR1 and CDR2 sequences are LNHDA and SQIVND (reference sequence). The CDR3 extends over 16 amino acids. Trimming removed 5 bases from V and 2 bases from J; junction bases left unmatched: 9. The CDR3 DNA reads TGTGCCAGTAGTGTACCGGGACAGCGAACCTACAATGAGCAGTTCTTC. As protein: CASSVPGQRTYNEQFF. The variable domain in full, with the rest retrieved from reference TRBV19 and TRBJ2-1, is DGGITQSPKYLFRKEGQNVTLSCEQNLNHDAMYWYRQDPGQGLRLIYYSQIVNDFQKGDIAEGYSVSREKKESFPLTVTSAQKNPTAFYLCASSVPGQRTYNEQFFGPGTRLTVL.

V gene TRBV11-3 combines with J gene TRBJ2-7, with a weak D call TRBD1 (6 bases). This CDR3 has 15 residues. Trimming pared 1 base from V and 6 bases from J, leaving 16 bases between. CDR1 and CDR2 (germline): SGHNT, YENEEA. The CDR3 spells CASSLGGTSSVEQYF. The CDR3 DNA is TGTGCCAGCAGCTTAGGAGGGACAAGCTCCGTCGAGCAGTACTTC.

This clone appeared a few times. V and J are TRBV27 and TRBJ2-7, with 14 bases aligning to TRBD2. CDR1 and CDR2 (germline): MNHEY, SMNVEV (reference sequence). V shed 3 bases and J 4 bases; nucleotides not matched to a gene: 2. CDR3 length: 15 residues. As DNA, the CDR3 is TGTGCCAGCAGTTTGGGACTAGCGGGAGTATACGAGCAGTACTTC. The encoded protein is CASSLGLAGVYEQYF.

The genes are TRBV5-6 and TRBJ2-3; 15 nucleotides line up with TRBD2. Trimming removed 4 bases from V and 2 bases from J; junction bases left unmatched: 11. Germline loops: CDR1 SGHDT, CDR2 YYEEEE. The CDR3 consists of 19 residues. DNA for the CDR3: TGTGCCAGCAGCGGGCGTCTGGGACTAGCGGGAGGATTCACAGATACGCAGTATTTT. Translated, it gives CASSGRLGLAGGFTDTQYF.

The chain links TRBV19 to TRBJ2-1, with TRBD2 identical over 11 bases. Germline values: CDR1 LNHDA, CDR2 SQIVND (reference sequence). The CDR3 runs to 16 residues. Germline trimming cut 1 base from V and 7 bases from J; bases unmatched to any gene: 6. The CDR3 reads CASSIVGSGRVNEQFF. The CDR3 DNA reads TGTGCCAGTAGTATAGTAGGTAGCGGGAGGGTGAATGAGCAGTTCTTC. Together with reference TRBV19 and TRBJ2-1, the CDR3 gives the full variable domain: DGGITQSPKYLFRKEGQNVTLSCEQNLNHDAMYWYRQDPGQGLRLIYYSQIVNDFQKGDIAEGYSVSREKKESFPLTVTSAQKNPTAFYLCASSIVGSGRVNEQFFGPGTRLTVL.

V and J are TRBV28 and TRBJ1-5; D is perhaps TRBD1 (6 bases). V was clipped by 8 bases and J by 3 bases, with 26 bases between them. The V gene's germline CDR1 is MDHEN and CDR2 SYDVKM. The length of the CDR3 is 18 residues. The CDR3 spells CASHNPLPSDSYNQPQHF. CDR3 in DNA: TGTGCCAGCCACAACCCCTTACCTTCGGACAGCTACAATCAGCCCCAGCATTTT.

Here the CDR3 reads CASSLSTDYEQYF. The CDR3 DNA reads as TGTGCCAGCAGTTTATCGACAGACTACGAGCAGTACTTC. This chain links TRBV12-3 or TRBV12-4 with TRBJ2-7; tentatively, D is TRBD1 (5 bases). This CDR3 spans 13 amino acids. Trimming cost V 2 bases and J 3 bases, with 8 bases left between them.